Listed here are 16 T cell receptor beta chains from one sample, sequenced in a study of human T cells and chemical hapten exposure (TCRdb year 2021). This specimen's time point label, interpreted: pre-sensitization, week 0. Sample treatment or condition, as interpreted from the label and publication: therapeutic diphenylcyclopropenone sensitization with weekly scalp DPC. The library was obtained by RACE. Sequencer: NextSeq 500. TCRdb cleaned the public reads at Q25 with fastp, built clones with MiXCR and kept in-frame beta chains. CDR3 protein duplicates are merged, each entry listing the most common genes and DNA. Counted in this sample were approximately 370,000 distinct CDR3 sequences; 5.5% of them appeared once. The top ten clonotypes cover around 8% of the sample. The sequences come from whole blood, collected in connection with sensitization to the hapten diphenylcyclopropenone (DPC). These receptors all stem from a woman aged 18-30 years with alopecia areata. Some clones in this sample may be carry-over from other donors' samples.

J is TRBJ1-5 and V is TRBV20-1; the match to TRBD1 covers 7 bases. The CDR3 length is 13 residues. After removal of 6 bases from V and 8 bases from J, the junction contained 10 bases not matched to a gene. From germline, CDR1 is DFQATT and CDR2 SNEGSKA (reference sequence). CDR3 DNA sequence: TGCAGTGCCGGCGGGACAGTTCTAGAGCCCCAGCATTTT. The encoded protein is CSAGGTVLEPQHF.

The gene calls are TRBV7-9 and TRBJ1-4; possibly TRBD1 for D (5 bases). V was clipped by 5 bases and J by 5 bases, with 33 bases between them. Looked up from germline, CDR1 is SEHNR and CDR2 is FQNEAQ (reference sequence). CDR3 size: 21 residues. This CDR3 is CASSRLKGGADSTTVNEKLFF. Here the CDR3 DNA reads TGTGCCAGCAGCCGCCTTAAGGGAGGGGCAGACAGCACGACCGTAAATGAAAAACTGTTTTTT.

This clonotype was observed many times. The gene calls are TRBV5-5 and TRBJ1-1, with 7 bases matching TRBD1. Trimming at V came to 3 bases and at J to 0 bases, leaving 5 bases not matched to a gene. Per germline, CDR1 SGHKS and CDR2 YYEKEE (reference sequence). This CDR3 contains 15 residues. The DNA of the CDR3 is TGTGCCAGCAGCTCCGGGACAGCATTGAACACTGAAGCTTTCTTT. This codes for CASSSGTALNTEAFF. Complete variable domain (other parts from reference TRBV5-5 and TRBJ1-1): DAGVTQSPTHLIKTRGQQVTLRCSPISGHKSVSWYQQVLGQGPQFIFQYYEKEERGRGNFPDRFSARQFPNYSSELNVNALLLGDSALYLCASSSGTALNTEAFFGQGTRLTVV.

This clonotype came up a few times. The chain's CDR3 is CASGLVLRGAGRTEAFF. The CDR3 DNA is TGTGCTAGTGGTTTGGTACTCCGGGGGGCCGGAAGAACTGAAGCTTTCTTT. The rearrangement links TRBV12-5 to TRBJ1-1, with D perhaps TRBD1 (6 bases). The germline gives CDR1 LGHNT, CDR2 FRNRAP. Trimming stripped 0 bases from V and 5 bases from J, with 19 bases between. This CDR3 contains 17 residues.

This chain uses TRBV29-1 with TRBJ1-5; the match to TRBD1 covers 8 bases. The CDR3 totals 15 residues. J gave up 0 bases and V 4 bases, and 5 bases lay outside the gene matches. Germline V gives CDR1 SQVTM, CDR2 ANQGSEA. The CDR3 DNA reads as TGCAGCGTTGGGCAGGGGGCCTCTAGCAATCAGCCCCAGCATTTT. This codes for CSVGQGASSNQPQHF.

The V gene is TRBV6-6, the J gene TRBJ2-5, with D perhaps matching TRBD2 (7 bases). Per the germline V gene, CDR1 is MNHNY and CDR2 is SVGAGI (reference sequence). Trimming shortened V by 7 bases and J by 4 bases, and 16 bases separated the two germline ends. The CDR3 totals 14 residues. CDR3 region: CASNNEGGRETQYF. CDR3 nucleotides: TGTGCCAGCAACAACGAGGGGGGGCGAGAGACCCAGTACTTC.

This clonotype showed up many times. The chain is built from TRBV3-1 and TRBJ2-5; D remains ambiguous. The CDR3 is made up of 14 amino acids. The V end lost 2 bases, the J end lost 0 bases, and 7 bases lay between the germline ends. Germline values: CDR1 LGHDT, CDR2 YNNKEL (reference sequence). The CDR3, as DNA: TGTGCCAGCAGCCAACCTTCGAACCAAGAGACCCAGTACTTC. This codes for CASSQPSNQETQYF.

V is TRBV5-1 and J is TRBJ2-3; D unclear. This CDR3 is 15 amino acids long. Germline loops: CDR1 SGHRS, CDR2 YFSETQ. Trimming removed 0 bases from V and 3 bases from J, with 11 bases in between. Here the CDR3 reads CASSLAAKVTDTQYF. CDR3 nucleotides: TGCGCCAGCAGCTTGGCGGCGAAGGTGACAGATACGCAGTATTTT.

V usage is TRBV7-3 and J usage is TRBJ1-6; TRBD1 aligns across 8 bases. The CDR3 has 15 amino acids. Trimming removed 3 bases from V and 7 bases from J; junction bases left unmatched: 5. The germline V gene encodes CDR1 SGHTA and CDR2 FQGTGA. This CDR3 reads CASSFTGTGNSPLHF. In nucleotides, the CDR3 is TGTGCCAGCAGCTTCACCGGGACAGGAAATTCACCCCTCCACTTT.

For the CDR3, the DNA is TGTGCCAGTTGGAAACAGTCTAGCACAGATACGCAGTATTTT. This gives the protein CASWKQSSTDTQYF. The genes are TRBV27 and TRBJ2-3; D gene uncertain. Germline-derived CDR1 and CDR2 are MNHEY and SMNVEV (reference sequence). Trimming pared 9 bases from V and 0 bases from J, leaving 13 bases between. The CDR3 has 14 residues.

This clonotype was observed a handful of times. This chain connects TRBV10-3 to TRBJ2-7; 7 nucleotides align to TRBD1. Germline V gene data show CDR1 as ENHRY and CDR2 as SYGVKD. This CDR3 spans 13 amino acids. J lost 5 bases, V lost 8 bases, and 9 bases had no gene match. The CDR3 loop is CAIGSGGIDEQYF. The CDR3 DNA reads as TGTGCCATCGGATCAGGGGGTATCGACGAGCAGTACTTC.

The table lists this clonotype with many counts. CDR3 coding DNA: TGTGCCAGCAGCCAGTATAACATGAACACTGAAGCTTTCTTT. Protein sequence: CASSQYNMNTEAFF. The chain uses TRBV2 and TRBJ1-1; no definite D call. Trimming cost V 6 bases and J 0 bases, with 11 bases left between them. CDR1 and CDR2 from the germline V gene are SNHLY and FYNNEI. The CDR3 runs 14 residues.

CDR3 loop: CASSSLAGGTGELFF. The CDR3 coding sequence is TGTGCCAGCAGTTCCTTAGCGGGGGGCACCGGGGAGCTGTTTTTT. The chain employs TRBV28 and TRBJ2-2; 10 bases are shared with TRBD2. J lost 4 bases, V lost 4 bases, and 3 bases had no gene match. Per germline, CDR1 MDHEN and CDR2 SYDVKM. This CDR3 region has 15 residues.

This clonotype was detected only a few times. This chain joins TRBV11-1 and TRBJ1-6; D remains unclear. The CDR3 has 15 residues. The ends were cut back, 3 bases at V and 5 bases at J, with 11 bases in the middle. In germline, CDR1 is SGHAT, CDR2 FQDESV (reference sequence). As DNA, the CDR3 is TGTGCCAGCAGCTTCGGCGGTGCCGATAATTCACCCCTCCACTTT. Protein product: CASSFGGADNSPLHF.

This clonotype occurred many times. The chain uses TRBV7-2 and TRBJ1-6, with no clear D. CDR1 and CDR2 (germline): SGHTA, FQGNSA. The CDR3 has 13 amino acids. V dropped 4 bases and J dropped 6 bases, with 7 bases sitting between them. The chain's CDR3 is CASSSSFNSPLHF. In DNA form, the CDR3 reads TGTGCCAGCAGCTCCTCTTTTAATTCACCCCTCCACTTT.

This clonotype has only a few counts. The chain joins TRBV29-1 to TRBJ1-1; D is ambiguous. CDR3 length: 11 amino acids. Germline V gene lookup returns CDR1 SQVTM and CDR2 ANQGSEA. V shed 6 bases and J shed 4 bases, with 9 bases lying between them. The CDR3 bases are TGCAGCGTCTCAGTAGGCACTGAAGCTTTCTTT. This gives the protein CSVSVGTEAFF. Drawing the rest from reference TRBV29-1 and TRBJ1-1, the complete variable domain is SAVISQKPSRDICQRGTSLTIQCQVDSQVTMMFWYRQQPGQSLTLIATANQGSEATYESGFVIDKFPISRPNLTFSTLTVSNMSPEDSSIYLCSVSVGTEAFFGQGTRLTVV.